Following are 10 T cell receptor beta chains from one sample sequenced in a study of blood T cell repertoires in COVID-19. Method: immunoSEQ multiplex PCR; TCRdb's copy keeps in-frame clones and lacks some. The data show about 380,000 clones, with roughly 91% seen just once and more than 1% held by the top ten. The sequenced sample was PBMCs or T cells enriched from blood (not recorded which). These receptors all stem from a woman aged 18-35 years who had recovered from COVID-19.

This chain connects TRBV25-1 to TRBJ1-1, with D uncertain. Trimming cost V 7 bases and J 4 bases, with 13 bases left between them. CDR1 and CDR2 from the germline V gene are MGHDK and SYGVNS. The CDR3 sequence is 13 residues long. CDR3 DNA: TGTGCCAGCACCAGGTTCGGCGTCACTGAAGCTTTCTTT. It yields the protein CASTRFGVTEAFF. The full variable domain, completed using reference TRBV25-1 and TRBJ1-1, is EADIYQTPRYLVIGTGKKITLECSQTMGHDKMYWYQQDPGMELHLIHYSYGVNSTEKGDLSSESTVSRIRTEHFPLTLESARPSHTSQYLCASTRFGVTEAFFGQGTRLTVV.

The rearrangement joins TRBV15 to TRBJ2-7, with 7 bases that match TRBD2. Germline V gene lookup returns CDR1 LNHNV and CDR2 YYDKDF (reference sequence). J gave up 1 base and V 0 bases, and 6 bases lay outside the gene matches. This CDR3 region has 16 residues. CDR3 amino acids: CATSRDRAGESYEQYF. CDR3 nucleotide sequence: TGTGCCACCAGCAGAGACCGTGCGGGGGAATCCTACGAGCAGTACTTC.

This chain links TRBV5-6 with TRBJ1-2; D not resolved. V was shortened by 4 bases and J by 4 bases, with 29 bases between the two germline ends. The CDR3 has 19 residues. CDR1 SGHDT and CDR2 YYEEEE come from the germline V gene. In DNA, the CDR3 is TGTGCCAGCAGCCCGGCCGAGGTCCCGAGGAGTGTCACGGTCTATGGCTACACCTTC. Translated: CASSPAEVPRSVTVYGYTF.

J is TRBJ2-7 and V is TRBV14; a possible D gene is TRBD1 (6 bases). CDR3 size: 13 residues. V shed 6 bases and J shed 2 bases, with 11 bases lying between them. Per the germline V gene, CDR1 is SGHDN and CDR2 is FVKESK. Here the CDR3 DNA reads TGTGCCAGCAGTCAGACAGGCCCCTACGAGCAGTACTTC. This translates into CASSQTGPYEQYF.

V is TRBV6-5 and J is TRBJ1-4; a weak D match, TRBD1 (5 bases). Per the germline V gene, CDR1 is MNHEY and CDR2 is SVGAGI. Trimming took off 4 bases at V and 7 bases at J, with 13 bases between the two ends. The CDR3 contains 14 residues. CDR3 sequence: CASSSGGKSEKLFF. The DNA of the CDR3 is TGTGCCAGCAGTTCGGGGGGGAAGAGTGAAAAACTGTTTTTT.

The chain links TRBV4-3 to TRBJ1-2, with 9 bases lining up with TRBD1. The CDR3 is 15 amino acids. The V and J ends lost 3 bases and 7 bases, in that order; junction bases with no gene match: 9. Per germline, CDR1 LGHNA and CDR2 YSLEER. The CDR3: CASSQRTGDSSGYTF. The CDR3 bases are TGCGCCAGCAGCCAGAGGACAGGGGATTCGAGTGGCTACACCTTC.

This rearrangement joins TRBV24-1 to TRBJ1-5, with D maybe TRBD1 (6 bases). V was clipped by 12 bases and J by 4 bases, with 18 bases between them. Germline-derived CDR1 and CDR2 are KGHDR and SFDVKD. The CDR3 has 14 amino acids. The CDR3 loop reads CASNRERGNQPQHF. The CDR3 nucleotides read TGTGCCTCTAACAGGGAGAGAGGGAATCAGCCCCAGCATTTT.

This sequence joins TRBV30 and TRBJ2-5; the match to TRBD2 covers 8 bases. CDR1 and CDR2 from the germline V gene are GTSNPN and SVGIG (reference sequence). This CDR3 spans 15 amino acids. With V trimmed by 5 bases and J by 3 bases, 11 bases remained unmatched. This chain's CDR3 is CAWDRAGGRKETQYF. DNA of the CDR3: TGTGCCTGGGATCGTGCGGGGGGCAGAAAAGAGACCCAGTACTTC.

The V call is TRBV10-3, the J call TRBJ2-1, with 10 bases lining up with TRBD2. This CDR3 spans 15 amino acids. The junction had 4 bases not matched to a gene; V was cut back by 6 bases and J by 2 bases. Germline CDR1 is ENHRY and CDR2 is SYGVKD. Here the CDR3 reads CAISATSGAYNEQFF. The CDR3 DNA reads as TGTGCCATCAGCGCTACTAGCGGGGCCTACAATGAGCAGTTCTTC.

The CDR3 is CATQRVTGSGYTF. The CDR3 nucleotides are TGTGCCACCCAGAGGGTGACAGGGAGCGGCTACACCTTC. The chain carries TRBV3-1 (or the pseudogene TRBV3-2) and TRBJ1-2; TRBD1 agrees at 7 bases. This CDR3 spans 13 amino acids. Germline V lookup: CDR1 LGHDT, CDR2 YNNKEL (reference sequence). Trimming at V came to 10 bases and at J to 8 bases, leaving 13 bases not matched to a gene.